Following are 22 T cell receptor beta chains from one sample sequenced in a study of blood T cells in healthy people across ages. A sample-barcoded 5' primer and a J-beta primer mix were used in a second PCR of roughly 7 to 11 cycles. TCRdb used MiXCR to reprocess the 5' RACE reads, holding one entry per CDR3 protein. Among about 680,000 distinct CDR3 sequences listed, over 45% were seen once. Sequenced: blood. These receptors came from a woman aged 55-69 years in good health.

The chain couples TRBV7-2 to TRBJ2-7, with TRBD1 identical over 9 bases. The germline gives CDR1 SGHTA, CDR2 FQGNSA. The CDR3 runs 16 residues. V trimming: 3 bases; J trimming: 3 bases; junction bases outside the gene matches: 9. CDR3 loop: CASSFPTGGQNYEQYF. The CDR3 DNA sequence: TGTGCCAGCAGCTTTCCTACAGGGGGCCAAAACTACGAGCAGTACTTC.

This clonotype showed up just a few times. The chain uses TRBV28 and TRBJ2-7, with D hard to call. The CDR3 sequence is 11 residues long. CDR1 is MDHEN, CDR2 SYDVKM, per germline. Deletions cut 10 bases from V and 0 bases from J, with 7 bases between. The chain's CDR3 is CATQLSYEQYF. DNA of the CDR3: TGTGCCACCCAACTCTCCTACGAGCAGTACTTC. Based on the CDR3 plus reference TRBV28 and TRBJ2-7, the full variable domain is DVKVTQSSRYLVKRTGEKVFLECVQDMDHENMFWYRQDPGLGLRLIYFSYDVKMKEKGDIPEGYSVSREKKERFSLILESASTNQTSMYLCATQLSYEQYFGPGTRLTVT.

The chain uses TRBV10-3 and TRBJ2-5; D might be TRBD2 (6 bases). V was trimmed by 7 bases and J by 3 bases, leaving 15 bases between them. Germline-derived CDR1 and CDR2 are ENHRY and SYGVKD. This CDR3 comprises 14 residues. The CDR3 DNA follows: TGTGCCATCAAGGAAGTGCTAGCGAAAGAGACCCAGTACTTC. This encodes CAIKEVLAKETQYF.

The CDR3 protein is CSVDGTVGGRPTNDNEQFF. CDR3 nucleotides: TGCAGCGTTGATGGGACTGTTGGCGGGAGGCCGACCAATGACAATGAGCAGTTCTTC. The chain links TRBV29-1 to TRBJ2-1, with TRBD2 matching over 8 bases. Germline V gives CDR1 SQVTM, CDR2 ANQGSEA. The length of the CDR3 is 19 residues. With V trimmed by 3 bases and J by 5 bases, 21 bases remained unmatched.

This chain links TRBV12-3 or TRBV12-4 with TRBJ2-1; no clear D gene. This CDR3 contains 14 residues. V was pared by 3 bases and J by 5 bases, with 11 bases between. The CDR3 region is CASSFVQQNNEQFF. The CDR3 DNA is TGTGCCAGCAGTTTCGTACAGCAAAACAATGAGCAGTTCTTC.

The chain couples TRBV6-2 or TRBV6-3 to TRBJ2-1, with 11 bases matching TRBD2. CDR1 is MNHEY and CDR2 is SVGEGT in the germline V gene. The CDR3 contains 20 residues. Trimming at V came to 4 bases and at J to 0 bases, leaving 14 bases not matched to a gene. This CDR3 reads CASSSPVSGRALSSYNEQFF. For the CDR3, the DNA is TGTGCCAGCAGTTCCCCGGTTAGCGGGAGGGCCCTCAGCTCCTACAATGAGCAGTTCTTC.

The chain carries TRBV5-1 and TRBJ1-2; D gene ambiguous. CDR1 is SGHRS, CDR2 YFSETQ, per germline. The CDR3 loop spans 14 amino acids. With 4 bases removed from V and 1 base from J, the gap between germline ends came to 11 bases. The CDR3 region is CASSVDGGNYGYTF. DNA of the CDR3: TGCGCCAGCAGCGTCGACGGAGGTAACTATGGCTACACCTTC.

The chain links TRBV28 to TRBJ1-6; possibly TRBD1 for D (5 bases). V lost 5 bases, J lost 6 bases, and 14 bases lay in between. This CDR3 is built from 15 residues. In germline, CDR1 is MDHEN, CDR2 SYDVKM. The CDR3 here is CASSPRGGFNSPLHF. In DNA, the CDR3 is TGTGCCAGCAGTCCTCGGGGGGGATTTAATTCACCCCTCCACTTT.

This clonotype was seen only a few times. The chain uses TRBV5-1 and TRBJ1-1; D remains ambiguous. CDR3 size: 13 residues. V was cut by 3 bases and J by 1 base, with 7 bases left in between. Germline V gene sequence: CDR1 SGHRS, CDR2 YFSETQ. The CDR3 protein is CASSWKGNTEAFF. CDR3 nucleotides: TGCGCCAGCAGCTGGAAGGGGAACACTGAAGCTTTCTTT.

This chain uses TRBV6-2 or TRBV6-3 with TRBJ1-1; D ambiguous. Trimming took off 2 bases at V and 6 bases at J, with 10 bases between the two ends. Germline V gene data show CDR1 as MNHEY and CDR2 as SVGEGT. The CDR3 loop spans 13 amino acids. The CDR3 bases are TGTGCCAGCAGTTACCGGGCAGGAGCTGAAGCTTTCTTT. Residues: CASSYRAGAEAFF.

CDR3 region: CASTHDRETEAFF. CDR3 DNA sequence: TGTGCCAGCACCCACGACAGGGAAACTGAAGCTTTCTTT. The chain links TRBV6-2 or TRBV6-3 to TRBJ1-1; the match to TRBD1 covers 7 bases. The CDR3 is 13 amino acids. Germline CDR1 reads MNHEY; CDR2 reads SVGEGT. Unmatched junction bases numbered 7, after V lost 7 bases and J lost 5 bases.

The chain uses TRBV29-1 and TRBJ1-2; TRBD1 aligns across 7 bases. With 3 bases clipped from V and 6 bases from J, the junction kept 7 bases outside the gene matches. The CDR3 sequence is 13 residues long. CDR1 is SQVTM and CDR2 is ANQGSEA in the germline V gene. The CDR3 DNA follows: TGCAGCGTTGACGTAGACAGGGTGGATGGCTACACCTTC. The encoded protein is CSVDVDRVDGYTF.

The rearrangement joins TRBV7-2 to TRBJ2-5, with TRBD1 identical over 8 bases. This CDR3 spans 13 amino acids. In germline, CDR1 is SGHTA, CDR2 FQGNSA. The V segment lost 5 bases and the J segment 5 bases; nucleotides outside the gene matches: 4. CDR3 sequence: CASSRRGHETQYF. The CDR3 DNA reads TGTGCCAGCAGCCGCAGGGGGCATGAGACCCAGTACTTC.

This clonotype came up many times. This rearrangement joins TRBV7-2 to TRBJ2-7, with 8 bases aligning to TRBD1. CDR1 SGHTA and CDR2 FQGNSA come from the germline V gene. The CDR3 runs to 17 residues. The ends lost 5 bases at V and 2 bases at J; junction bases unmatched: 14. CDR3 nucleotide sequence: TGTGCCAGCAGCCGCTCAGGGGGCGCGATGAACCCCTACGAGCAGTACTTC. Translated: CASSRSGGAMNPYEQYF.

This clonotype was seen only a few times. The chain carries TRBV20-1 and TRBJ1-2; the D gene is possibly TRBD1 (6 bases). With 5 bases removed from V and 3 bases from J, the gap between germline ends came to 19 bases. This CDR3 is built from 15 residues. The germline CDR1 and CDR2 sequences are DFQATT and SNEGSKA (reference sequence). The CDR3 nucleotides read TGCAGTGCTTCTTATGGGGGGCGCCAAGACTATGGCTACACCTTC. As protein: CSASYGGRQDYGYTF.

This clonotype was seen more than once but under ten times. The chain couples TRBV9 to TRBJ2-6; 7 bases agree with TRBD2. The CDR3 has 18 residues. V lost 0 bases, J lost 0 bases, and 6 bases stayed unmatched. Germline V CDR1 and CDR2: SGDLS, YYNGEE. CDR3 protein: CASSVDPGGGSGANVLTF. Here the CDR3 DNA reads TGTGCCAGCAGCGTAGATCCGGGCGGGGGCTCTGGGGCCAACGTCCTGACTTTC.

The rearrangement links TRBV15 to TRBJ2-1; 8 bases align to TRBD1. This CDR3 is built from 15 residues. Trimming took 5 bases from V and 0 from J; bases not matched to a gene: 3. The V gene's germline CDR1 is LNHNV and CDR2 YYDKDF (reference sequence). As DNA, the CDR3 is TGTGCCACCAGCCGAGGACAGGGCTCCTACAATGAGCAGTTCTTC. It translates to CATSRGQGSYNEQFF.

The chain recombines TRBV12-3 or TRBV12-4 with TRBJ1-5, with 9 bases lining up with TRBD1. Trimming took 5 bases from V and 5 from J; bases not matched to a gene: 10. This CDR3 is built from 16 residues. The CDR3 region is CASSPEGTGRHQPQHF. DNA of the CDR3: TGTGCCAGCAGTCCAGAGGGGACAGGGCGGCATCAGCCCCAGCATTTT.

The chain joins TRBV7-3 to TRBJ2-1; 10 bases line up with TRBD2. This CDR3 comprises 15 residues. Unmatched junction bases numbered 10, after V lost 5 bases and J lost 9 bases. From germline, CDR1 is SGHTA and CDR2 FQGTGA. The CDR3 region has the DNA TGTGCCAGCAGCCCCCAAGCGGGAGGGTACGTTGAGCAGTTCTTC. It translates to CASSPQAGGYVEQFF.

V is TRBV3-1 and J is TRBJ2-7; D remains unclear. Trimming cost V 5 bases and J 2 bases, with 10 bases left between them. The CDR3 sequence is 13 residues long. Germline V gives CDR1 LGHDT, CDR2 YNNKEL (reference sequence). CDR3 DNA: TGTGCCAGCAGCGAACGTTTTACCTACGAGCAGTACTTC. It specifies CASSERFTYEQYF.

This chain connects TRBV2 to TRBJ1-2; D uncertain. CDR1 and CDR2 from the germline V gene are SNHLY and FYNNEI. V lost 4 bases, J lost 0 bases, and 6 bases lay in between. The length of the CDR3 is 13 residues. The CDR3 DNA follows: TGTGCCAGCAGTGTAGGGCCTAACTATGGCTACACCTTC. Protein product: CASSVGPNYGYTF.

The genes are TRBV7-2 and TRBJ2-7; 9 positions agree with TRBD2. The CDR3 consists of 15 residues. V dropped 9 bases and J dropped 6; count of bases not matched to a gene: 15. Per the germline V gene, CDR1 is SGHTA and CDR2 is FQGNSA. Here the CDR3 DNA reads TGTGCCAGTTCCGTAGCGGGGGTGTCTCCTTGCGAGCAGTACTTC. Residues: CASSVAGVSPCEQYF. Full variable domain (missing parts from reference TRBV7-2 and TRBJ2-7): GAGVSQSPSNKVTEKGKDVELRCDPISGHTALYWYRQSLGQGLEFLIYFQGNSAPDKSGLPSDRFSAERTGGSVSTLTIQRTQQEDSAVYLCASSVAGVSPCEQYFGPGTRLTVT.